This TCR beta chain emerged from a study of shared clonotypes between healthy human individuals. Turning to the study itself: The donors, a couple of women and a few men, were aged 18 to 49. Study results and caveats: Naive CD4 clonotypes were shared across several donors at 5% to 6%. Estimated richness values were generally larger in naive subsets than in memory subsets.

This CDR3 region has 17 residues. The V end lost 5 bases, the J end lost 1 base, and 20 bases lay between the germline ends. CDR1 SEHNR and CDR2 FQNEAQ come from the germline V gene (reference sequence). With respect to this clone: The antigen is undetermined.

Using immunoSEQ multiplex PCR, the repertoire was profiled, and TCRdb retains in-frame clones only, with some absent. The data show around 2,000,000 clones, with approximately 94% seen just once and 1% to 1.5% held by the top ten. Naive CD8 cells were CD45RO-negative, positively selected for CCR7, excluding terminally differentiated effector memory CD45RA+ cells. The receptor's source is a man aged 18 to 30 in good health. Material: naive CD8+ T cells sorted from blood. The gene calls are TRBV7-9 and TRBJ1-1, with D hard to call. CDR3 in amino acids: CASSERTLVPENTEAFF. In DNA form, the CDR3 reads TGTGCCAGCAGCGAGCGGACGTTGGTTCCGGAGAACACTGAAGCTTTCTTT.